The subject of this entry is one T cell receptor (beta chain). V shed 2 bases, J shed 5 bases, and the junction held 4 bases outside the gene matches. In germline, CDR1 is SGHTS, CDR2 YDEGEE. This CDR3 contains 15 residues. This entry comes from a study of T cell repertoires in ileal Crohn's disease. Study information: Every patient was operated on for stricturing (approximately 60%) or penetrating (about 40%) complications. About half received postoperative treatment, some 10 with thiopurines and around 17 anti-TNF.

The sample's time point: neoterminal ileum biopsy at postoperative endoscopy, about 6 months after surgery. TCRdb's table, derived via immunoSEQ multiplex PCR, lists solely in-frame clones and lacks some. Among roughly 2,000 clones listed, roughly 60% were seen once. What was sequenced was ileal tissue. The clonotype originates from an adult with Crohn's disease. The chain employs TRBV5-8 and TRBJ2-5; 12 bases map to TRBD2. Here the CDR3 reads CASSLLLAGGETQYF. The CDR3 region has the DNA TGTGCCAGCAGCTTATTACTAGCGGGAGGCGAGACCCAGTACTTC. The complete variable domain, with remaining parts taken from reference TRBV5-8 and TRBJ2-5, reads EAGVTQSPTHLIKTRGQQATLRCSPISGHTSVYWYQQALGLGLQFLLWYDEGEERNRGNFPPRFSGRQFPNYSSELNVNALELEDSALYLCASSLLLAGGETQYFGPGTRLLVL.